This T cell receptor beta chain originates from a study of human T cells and chemical hapten exposure (dated by TCRdb to the early 2020s). With regard to the full study: The libraries were sequenced as a pool, and the TCR yield per sample differed mostly because of small variations in library volumes within the pool. The study tracked peripheral blood TCR repertoire changes in vivo during primary and secondary sensitization to the hapten diphenylcyclopropenone (DPC) in alopecia patients. Each blood RNA sample was used to sequence both TCR alpha and TCR beta chains. The paper as a whole reports these results and caveats: DPC sensitization did not change the number of TCRs with a frequency above 1 in 1000, and there was no evidence of changes in global repertoire structure. Repeated subsampling changed both the strength of the expansion versus patch-test correlation and the threshold at which the correlation became significant.

This clonotype was picked up many times. It has no known antigen specificity. It has no much larger one-base neighbor in the sample; base qualities were not kept. The sample's time point label, in plain terms: healthy volunteer bleed at 2 weeks. Total RNA was extracted from unfractionated whole blood collected in Tempus Blood RNA tubes. About 5 healthy volunteers served as TCR sequencing controls and were bled at day 0, 2 weeks and 6 weeks. The cysteine opens and the phenylalanine closes a CDR3 of 14 amino acids. The read is trimmed to its CDR3 DNA, 42 bases read in frame from base 1. V gives up 5 bases and J gives up 1 base, and the segment between their germline ends measures 13 bases. Per the germline V gene (reference sequence), DFQATT is the CDR1 and SNEGSKA is the CDR2. Libraries were made using RACE. This sample was sequenced with a NextSeq 500. During library preparation, unique molecular identifiers were attached to individual cDNA molecules so that TCRs could be counted in a quantitative, reproducible way. Per the authors' processing: Samples had a median of approximately 96,000 TCRs, with a range from roughly 23,224 to 700,000. V, J and CDR3 annotation of the TCR reads was performed with the Decombinator software suite. Every sample was subsampled to the same number of TCRs (28,000) for the PS versus PT1 abundance plots. Expanded TCRs were defined as absent before sensitization and observed at least eight times at the 2-week time point. The public reads were reprocessed in TCRdb via fastp at Q25 and MiXCR, keeping in-frame beta chains. Rows matching on CDR3 protein sequence are summarized as one entry with the most common DNA and genes. The V and J calls, along with clone size, are taken from TCRdb and not from the paper's own processing. The sample data list some 50,000 distinct CDR3 sequences, and 3.5% to 4.5% of these were observed just once. The ten largest make up roughly 1.7% of the sample.

The chain joins TRBV20-1 to TRBJ2-3; TRBD1 is a weak D gene call, 5 bases matching. Sample: whole blood. The sequence was obtained from a female donor in good health. Some clones in this sample may be carry-over from other donors' samples. Here is the DNA: TGCAGTGCTCGACAGTCTCAGGGCACAGATACGCAGTATTTT. This codes for CSARQSQGTDTQYF.